The present TCR beta chain was sequenced within a study of lymphopenia after photon versus proton radiotherapy. Overall study results and limits: Better survival with proton therapy was suggested as possible, not demonstrated.

Of note for this clone: Its antigen remains unknown.

Data came from immunoSEQ multiplex PCR; TCRdb stores just in-frame clones and leaves some out. The data contain around 64,000 clones, 87% of them seen just once; the ten biggest clones take up 13%. The source material was peripheral blood, sampled from a patient treated with proton-based radiotherapy. This clonotype originated in a man older than 75 with esophageal cancer.

DNA of the CDR3: TGCGCCAGCAGCCAAGTCGGGGGCAACTATAATTCACCCCTCCACTTT. This encodes CASSQVGGNYNSPLHF. The chain combines TRBV4-3 with TRBJ1-6; D possibly corresponds to TRBD1 (6 bases). Germline CDR1 LGHNA, CDR2 YSLEER. This CDR3 is built from 16 residues. The V end lost 1 base, the J end lost 3 bases, and 10 bases lay between the germline ends.